Listed here are 14 T cell receptor beta chains from one sample, sequenced in a study of monozygotic twins with inflammatory bowel disease. From the 5' RACE reads, TCRdb lists one entry per CDR3 protein and no DNA. The repertoire shows more than 300,000 distinct CDR3 sequences; the top ten hold 2% to 3%. What was sequenced was blood. The receptors stem from a human donor with ulcerative colitis or Crohn's disease, or a healthy co-twin of an affected twin (not recorded which).

This chain links TRBV20-1 with TRBJ2-7. This CDR3 contains 11 residues. Germline-derived CDR1 and CDR2 are DFQATT and SNEGSKA (reference sequence). CDR3 sequence reads: CSASKVYEQYF.

The V gene is TRBV4-3, the J gene TRBJ2-7; TCRdb's D call of TRBD1 is untestable without DNA. The germline gives CDR1 LGHNA, CDR2 YSLEER. The CDR3 has 16 amino acids. The CDR3 sequence is CASSQDGAGTTYEQYF.

The J gene is TRBJ1-1, the V gene TRBV7-6; TCRdb reports TRBD1, a call that lacks DNA to check it against. CDR3 length equals 15 residues. Germline CDR1 and CDR2: SGHVS and FNYEAQ. CDR3 loop: CASSQPWGENTEAFF.

This CDR3 is CASSQVGGAEETQYF. The chain combines TRBV4-1 with TRBJ2-5; no DNA is available, so the TRBD1 call from TCRdb remains unchecked. Germline assignment: CDR1 MGHRA and CDR2 YSYEKL. The CDR3 length is 15 residues.

The V and J genes are TRBV5-1 and TRBJ1-2; the TCRdb D gene call, TRBD1, has no DNA to confirm it. CDR1 is SGHRS and CDR2 is YFSETQ in the germline V gene. The CDR3 loop spans 13 amino acids. CDR3 sequence reads: CASSLQGDYGYTF.

The rearrangement links TRBV7-2 to TRBJ1-1; TCRdb indicates TRBD1, and absent DNA this call remains unverified. The CDR3 covers 14 residues. Germline CDR1 and CDR2: SGHTA and FQGNSA. CDR3 protein: CASSPQQGYLEAFF.

The chain carries TRBV24-1 and TRBJ2-1; TCRdb outputs TRBD2, but without DNA this stays unchecked. CDR1 is KGHDR, CDR2 SFDVKD, per germline. This CDR3 has 14 residues. The chain's CDR3 is CATSDLRGFNEQFF.

The chain employs TRBV5-1 and TRBJ2-3; TCRdb lists TRBD2, though no DNA is available to test this call. Germline V CDR1 and CDR2: SGHRS, YFSETQ. The CDR3 loop spans 16 amino acids. The CDR3 reads CASSLAPPGPTDTQYF.

The gene calls are TRBV6-1 and TRBJ1-5. CDR1 is MNHNS, CDR2 SASEGT, per germline. The CDR3 loop spans 14 amino acids. Here the CDR3 reads CASSRSGTSSAQHF.

The rearrangement uses TRBV7-8 and TRBJ2-2; the D call from TCRdb, TRBD1, cannot be confirmed without DNA. CDR1 SGHVS and CDR2 FQNEAQ come from the germline V gene. The CDR3 length is 14 residues. CDR3 region: CANLHLRGTGELFF.

This sequence joins TRBV29-1 and TRBJ1-1; the D call of TRBD1 rests on TCRdb alone, since no DNA is present to check it. Germline V gives CDR1 SQVTM, CDR2 ANQGSEA. CDR3 size: 12 residues. The CDR3 region is CSATDPITEAFF.

The genes are TRBV5-1 and TRBJ1-1; lacking DNA, the TRBD1 call made by TCRdb goes unchecked. Germline V gene data show CDR1 as SGHRS and CDR2 as YFSETQ. This CDR3 comprises 17 residues. CDR3: CASSKGQTSLMNTEAFF.

The chain uses TRBV7-9 and TRBJ1-5; TCRdb names TRBD1, which stays unverified in the absence of DNA. The CDR3 is 13 amino acids. Germline CDR1 is SEHNR and CDR2 is FQNEAQ (reference sequence). The CDR3 loop reads CASSLSRGQPQHF.

The chain combines TRBV2 with TRBJ2-5; TCRdb picks TRBD2, but there is no DNA to check that call. The CDR3 spans 16 residues. The V gene's germline CDR1 is SNHLY and CDR2 FYNNEI. The CDR3 protein is CASSEEGLAGRETQYF.